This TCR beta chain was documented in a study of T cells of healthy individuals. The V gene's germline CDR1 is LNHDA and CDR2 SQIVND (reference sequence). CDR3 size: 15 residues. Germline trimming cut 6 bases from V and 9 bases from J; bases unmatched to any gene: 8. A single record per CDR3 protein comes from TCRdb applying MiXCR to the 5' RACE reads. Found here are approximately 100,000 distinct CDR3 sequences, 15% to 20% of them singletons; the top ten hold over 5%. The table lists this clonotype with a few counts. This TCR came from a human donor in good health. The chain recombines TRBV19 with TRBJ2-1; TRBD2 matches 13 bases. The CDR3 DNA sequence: TGTGCCAGTAGACATACTAGCGGGAGGGCTCGTGAGCAGTTCTTC. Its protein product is CASRHTSGRAREQFF.